The rows below give T cell receptor beta chains drawn from one sample of a study of blood T cell repertoires in COVID-19. TCRdb's copy holds only in-frame clones and misses some; the assay was immunoSEQ multiplex PCR. The sample yields some 64,000 clones, over 75% seen once. Sequences were obtained from peripheral blood. The receptors here all came from a man in his 70s with acute or convalescent COVID-19. Both conserved end residues are part of each CDR3. Each record gives: CDR3 length, D gene, J gene, V gene, clone size, CDR3 protein, CDR3 DNA. A D gene is named only where the DNA matches it firmly. Clone size is shown for a subset of rows, as once, few, many or a class of expanded clone.

16 | NA | TRBJ2-3 | TRBV11-3 | once | CASSLGVSFNTDTQYF | TGTGCCAGCAGCTTGGGAGTCAGCTTCAACACAGATACGCAGTATTTT
15 | NA | TRBJ1-3 | TRBV7-9 | NA | CAASGVATGENTIYF | TGTGCCGCTTCCGGGGTAGCCACGGGGGAAAACACCATATATTTT
13 | TRBD1 | TRBJ1-2 | TRBV14 | once | CASSHRTGNGYTF | TGTGCCAGCAGCCACAGGACAGGGAACGGCTACACCTTC
16 | TRBD1 | TRBJ2-5 | TRBV7-2 | NA | CASSLETGRSMETQYF | TGTGCCAGCAGCTTAGAGACAGGGCGGTCGATGGAGACCCAGTACTTC
16 | TRBD1 | TRBJ2-3 | TRBV19 | NA | CASSIYVQGAGDTQYF | TGTGCCAGTAGTATATACGTGCAGGGGGCTGGAGATACGCAGTATTTT
14 | TRBD1 | TRBJ1-2 | TRBV11-2 | NA | CASSSVGTGGGYTF | TGTGCCAGCAGCTCAGTAGGGACAGGGGGCGGCTACACCTTC
14 | NA | TRBJ2-5 | TRBV5-8 | NA | CASSLGHHQETQYF | TGTGCCAGCAGCTTGGGGCACCACCAAGAGACCCAGTACTTC
16 | NA | TRBJ1-3 | TRBV7-6 | medium-sized | CASSSPSADSGNTIYF | TGTGCCAGCAGCTCGCCCTCGGCGGACTCTGGAAACACCATATATTTT
16 | NA | TRBJ2-5 | TRBV9 | once | CASSPPRGRAQETQYF | TGTGCCAGCAGCCCCCCGCGGGGCAGGGCCCAAGAGACCCAGTACTTC
15 | NA | TRBJ1-1 | TRBV10-3 | NA | CAISDPGRVYTEAFF | TGTGCCATCAGCGATCCAGGGAGGGTTTACACTGAAGCTTTCTTT
14 | TRBD1 | TRBJ1-1 | TRBV5-1 | NA | CASSRDRGNTEAFF | TGCGCCAGCAGCCGGGACAGGGGGAACACTGAAGCTTTCTTT
11 | NA | TRBJ1-1 | TRBV27 | NA | CASRRNTEAFF | TGTGCCAGCCGGAGGAACACTGAAGCTTTCTTT